A single sample is the source of the 22 T cell receptor beta chains below, sequenced in a study of PD-L1 blockade in urothelial cancer (dated by TCRdb to 2017 to 2019). Library preparation was by the immunoSEQ multiplex PCR assay. Here the immuneACCESS table is served through TCRdb, limited to in-frame sequences with V and J called. Missing clones are a known gap in these copies; in checked studies unresolved V genes cover under half, and the rest lacks a known reason. The sample table holds more than 90,000 clones, of which about 91% were seen once. Together, the top ten hold under 5% of the sample. The time point label, as the study defines it: peripheral blood 6 weeks after treatment start. The sample was PBMCs, taken around atezolizumab (anti-PD-L1) treatment. Receptor source: a man aged 55 to 69 with urothelial cancer.

The rearrangement uses TRBV2 and TRBJ2-3; 7 nucleotides align to TRBD2. CDR3 length: 18 residues. The germline V gene encodes CDR1 SNHLY and CDR2 FYNNEI. The ends lost 5 bases at V and 4 bases at J; junction bases unmatched: 18. The CDR3 spells CASSFGIGRISTSDTQYF. DNA of the CDR3: TGTGCCAGCAGTTTCGGCATCGGGAGGATTTCGACGTCAGATACGCAGTATTTT.

The CDR3 nucleotides read TGTGCCAGCAGCTTAGAGGTGGGGGGGACTCAACCCTACGAGCAGTACTTC. This translates into CASSLEVGGTQPYEQYF. The chain has TRBV7-2 and TRBJ2-7; 7 nucleotides align to TRBD2. The CDR3 spans 17 residues. The ends lost 1 base at V and 2 bases at J; junction bases unmatched: 11. Germline V gives CDR1 SGHTA, CDR2 FQGNSA.

The rearrangement links TRBV9 to TRBJ2-1; the D gene is possibly TRBD2 (5 bases). The V and J ends lost 2 bases and 0 bases respectively, with 12 bases between them. Germline lookup yields CDR1 SGDLS and CDR2 YYNGEE. The CDR3 is made up of 16 amino acids. CDR3 in amino acids: CASSVGLSSSYNEQFF. The DNA for the CDR3 is TGTGCCAGCAGCGTCGGACTTTCGAGCTCCTACAATGAGCAGTTCTTC.

The V gene is TRBV4-2, the J gene TRBJ1-3; 7 nucleotides align to TRBD1. Per the germline V gene, CDR1 is LGHNA and CDR2 is YNFKEQ. CDR3 length: 16 residues. V dropped 5 bases and J dropped 3; count of bases not matched to a gene: 10. CDR3 sequence: CASSSTGLWVGNTIYF. The CDR3 coding sequence is TGTGCCAGCAGCTCGACAGGGCTCTGGGTTGGAAACACCATATATTTT.

V usage is TRBV7-9 and J usage is TRBJ1-5; maybe TRBD1 (6 bases). Trimming stripped 4 bases from V and 6 bases from J, with 22 bases between. The CDR3 sequence is 17 residues long. Germline-derived CDR1 and CDR2 are SEHNR and FQNEAQ (reference sequence). The CDR3, as DNA: TGTGCCAGCAGCTCGATGGCAGTGACAGGACGAGGTCAGCCCCAGCATTTT. It translates to CASSSMAVTGRGQPQHF. Full variable domain (rest looked up from reference TRBV7-9 and TRBJ1-5): DTGVSQNPRHKITKRGQNVTFRCDPISEHNRLYWYRQTLGQGPEFLTYFQNEAQLEKSRLLSDRFSAERPKGSFSTLEIQRTEQGDSAMYLCASSSMAVTGRGQPQHFGDGTRLSIL.

This rearrangement joins TRBV28 to TRBJ2-7, with 10 bases aligning to TRBD1. After removal of 4 bases from V and 3 bases from J, the junction contained 3 bases not matched to a gene. This CDR3 spans 14 amino acids. Germline CDR1 and CDR2: MDHEN and SYDVKM. The CDR3 DNA follows: TGTGCCAGCAGTTCGACAGGGGGCTTCTACGAGCAGTACTTC. This codes for CASSSTGGFYEQYF.

The rearrangement uses TRBV9 and TRBJ2-5; TRBD2 might be the D (6 bases). V was clipped by 0 bases and J by 1 base, with 7 bases between them. The CDR3 loop spans 14 amino acids. The germline V gene has CDR1 SGDLS and CDR2 YYNGEE. CDR3 in amino acids: CASSVARGQETQYF. The CDR3 DNA follows: TGTGCCAGCAGCGTAGCGCGGGGCCAAGAGACCCAGTACTTC.

The V call is TRBV6-5, the J call TRBJ1-2; TRBD1 matches 8 bases. The CDR3 has 13 residues. V gave up 8 bases and J gave up 7 bases; unmatched junction bases: 9. Per germline, CDR1 MNHEY and CDR2 SVGAGI. CDR3 coding DNA: TGTGCCAGCCAGACAGGGGACGTCGCTGGCTACACCTTC. Amino acids: CASQTGDVAGYTF.

The CDR3 DNA reads as TGTGCCTGGAGTTGGGTGCGGGCGGGGGAAAAACTGTTTTTT. The encoded protein is CAWSWVRAGEKLFF. This rearrangement joins TRBV30 to TRBJ1-4; the D is unclear. The CDR3 runs 14 residues. V gave up 2 bases and J gave up 8 bases, with 15 bases separating them. Germline CDR1 and CDR2: GTSNPN and SVGIG (reference sequence).

This sequence joins TRBV20-1 and TRBJ2-2, with D unclear. V lost 2 bases, J lost 6 bases, and 4 bases lay in between. CDR1 and CDR2 from the germline V gene are DFQATT and SNEGSKA (reference sequence). The CDR3 has 11 residues. CDR3 sequence (DNA): TGCAGTGCTAGATCCGCCGGGGAGCTGTTTTTT. As protein: CSARSAGELFF.

The genes are TRBV27 and TRBJ2-7; D possibly corresponds to TRBD1 (6 bases). There are 13 residues in the CDR3. Germline V gives CDR1 MNHEY, CDR2 SMNVEV (reference sequence). Trimming pared 3 bases from V and 5 bases from J, leaving 11 bases between. The CDR3 bases are TGTGCCAGCAGTTTCTTACAGGGAAACGAGCAGTACTTC. This codes for CASSFLQGNEQYF.

V usage is TRBV5-4 and J usage is TRBJ1-6, with D uncertain. The CDR3 is 14 amino acids. The V gene lost 3 bases and the J gene lost 13 bases, with 17 bases spanning the gap. Germline V gene data show CDR1 as SGHNT and CDR2 as YYREEE (reference sequence). The chain's CDR3 is CASSSQSSSEPLHF. The CDR3 DNA reads as TGTGCCAGCAGCTCACAGAGCTCCTCCGAGCCCCTCCACTTT. Complete variable domain (other parts from reference TRBV5-4 and TRBJ1-6): ETGVTQSPTHLIKTRGQQVTLRCSSQSGHNTVSWYQQALGQGPQFIFQYYREEENGRGNFPPRFSGLQFPNYSSELNVNALELDDSALYLCASSSQSSSEPLHFGNGTRLTVT.

This chain connects TRBV15 to TRBJ2-7; 7 nucleotides match TRBD1. The germline gives CDR1 LNHNV, CDR2 YYDKDF (reference sequence). V lost 5 bases and J lost 3; bases outside the gene matches: 1. This CDR3 spans 12 amino acids. The CDR3 DNA reads TGTGCCACCAGCGACAGGGACTACGAGCAGTACTTC. Residues: CATSDRDYEQYF.

J is TRBJ2-7 and V is TRBV11-2; 16 bases are shared with TRBD2. The CDR3 contains 17 residues. CDR1 is SGHAT and CDR2 is FQNNGV in the germline V gene. V lost 1 base to trimming and J lost 5 bases; unmatched junction nucleotides: 5. CDR3 DNA sequence: TGTGCCAGCAGCTTAGCCGGGACTAGCGGGAGGGCCCACGAGCAGTACTTC. Translation gives CASSLAGTSGRAHEQYF. The full variable domain, completed using reference TRBV11-2 and TRBJ2-7, is EAGVAQSPRYKIIEKRQSVAFWCNPISGHATLYWYQQILGQGPKLLIQFQNNGVVDDSQLPKDRFSAERLKGVDSTLKIQPAKLEDSAVYLCASSLAGTSGRAHEQYFGPGTRLTVT.

V gene TRBV18 combines with J gene TRBJ2-7; D remains unclear. Trimming shortened V by 6 bases and J by 6 bases, and 12 bases separated the two germline ends. The CDR3 consists of 12 residues. Per germline, CDR1 KGHSH and CDR2 LQKENI. The CDR3 DNA reads as TGTGCCAGCTCCGAAGCGCTCGGCGAGCAGTACTTC. Translated, it gives CASSEALGEQYF.

J is TRBJ1-2 and V is TRBV7-8, with TRBD1 identical over 7 bases. CDR1 and CDR2 from the germline V gene are SGHVS and FQNEAQ. CDR3 length: 17 amino acids. V was pared by 5 bases and J by 2 bases, with 14 bases of the junction left unmatched. CDR3: CASSQKPGQTTNYGYTF. In DNA, the CDR3 is TGTGCCAGCAGCCAAAAACCGGGACAGACAACGAACTATGGCTACACCTTC. Full variable domain (missing parts from reference TRBV7-8 and TRBJ1-2): GAGVSQSPRYKVAKRGQDVALRCDPISGHVSLFWYQQALGQGPEFLTYFQNEAQLDKSGLPSDRFFAERPEGSVSTLKIQRTQQEDSAVYLCASSQKPGQTTNYGYTFGSGTRLTVV.

The chain uses TRBV23-1 and TRBJ2-7, with TRBD2 identical over 9 bases. TRBV23-1 is an ORF, with its function uncertain. The length of the CDR3 is 19 residues. The ends lost 6 bases at V and 0 bases at J; junction bases unmatched: 18. CDR3 nucleotide sequence: TGCGCCAGCAGCCCCCAGAAGGGAATTAGCGGGAGTGGCTCCTACGAGCAGTACTTC. Translating gives CASSPQKGISGSGSYEQYF.

The chain is built from TRBV28 and TRBJ2-2; tentatively, D is TRBD1 (6 bases). The ends were cut back, 5 bases at V and 5 bases at J, with 15 bases in the middle. CDR1 is MDHEN and CDR2 is SYDVKM in the germline V gene. This CDR3 contains 15 residues. As DNA, the CDR3 is TGTGCCAGCAGTCCTATCGACAGGTGGACCGGGGAGCTGTTTTTT. Protein product: CASSPIDRWTGELFF.

The chain is built from TRBV2 and TRBJ1-5; TRBD1 aligns across 8 bases. CDR3 length: 13 residues. V trimming: 7 bases; J trimming: 5 bases; junction bases outside the gene matches: 4. Germline CDR1 and CDR2: SNHLY and FYNNEI. As DNA, the CDR3 is TGTGCCAGCAACAAACAGGGGGATCAGCCCCAGCATTTT. Its translation: CASNKQGDQPQHF.

V usage is TRBV5-4 and J usage is TRBJ1-6; TRBD1 aligns across 7 bases. Germline trimming cut 3 bases from V and 8 bases from J; bases unmatched to any gene: 14. Germline V gene sequence: CDR1 SGHNT, CDR2 YYREEE (reference sequence). CDR3 length: 17 amino acids. CDR3 nucleotides: TGTGCCAGCAGCTCCCCGGGACAGCGACATGAGGATTCACCCCTCCACTTT. It specifies CASSSPGQRHEDSPLHF.

This clone was counted a few times. The chain joins TRBV4-2 to TRBJ2-3, with 11 bases lining up with TRBD2. J gave up 5 bases and V 0 bases, and 4 bases lay outside the gene matches. This CDR3 comprises 16 residues. Germline V gene lookup returns CDR1 LGHNA and CDR2 YNFKEQ. CDR3 coding DNA: TGTGCCAGCAGCCAAGAAACTAGCGGGGGTGTAGATACGCAGTATTTT. It encodes CASSQETSGGVDTQYF.

This clone was detected once. The rearrangement uses TRBV5-1 and TRBJ1-2, with TRBD1 as a possible D gene (5 bases). Germline V lookup: CDR1 SGHRS, CDR2 YFSETQ. V lost 4 bases, J lost 4 bases, and 17 bases lay in between. The CDR3 is 15 residues long. The CDR3 DNA sequence: TGCGCCAGCAGCGCTGACAGAGCCTTTTCCTATGGCTACACCTTC. The encoded protein is CASSADRAFSYGYTF.